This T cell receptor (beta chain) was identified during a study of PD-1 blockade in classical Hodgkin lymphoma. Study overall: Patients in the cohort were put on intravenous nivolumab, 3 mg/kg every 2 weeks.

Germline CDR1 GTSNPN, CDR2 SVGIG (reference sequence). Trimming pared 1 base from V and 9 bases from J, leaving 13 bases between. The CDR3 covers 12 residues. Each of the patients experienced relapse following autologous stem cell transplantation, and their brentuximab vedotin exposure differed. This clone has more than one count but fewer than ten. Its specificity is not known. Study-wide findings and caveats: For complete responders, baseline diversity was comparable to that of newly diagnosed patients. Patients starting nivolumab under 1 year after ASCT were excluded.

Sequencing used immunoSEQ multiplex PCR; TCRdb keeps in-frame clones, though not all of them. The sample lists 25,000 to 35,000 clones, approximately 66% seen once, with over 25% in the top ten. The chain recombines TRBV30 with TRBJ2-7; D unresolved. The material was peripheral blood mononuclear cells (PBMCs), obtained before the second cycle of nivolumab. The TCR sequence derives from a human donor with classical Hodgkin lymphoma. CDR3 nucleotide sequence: TGTGCCTGGAGTGGGGGTTCCTTCGGGCAGTACTTC. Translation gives CAWSGGSFGQYF. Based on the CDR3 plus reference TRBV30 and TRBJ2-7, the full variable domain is SQTIHQWPATLVQPVGSPLSLECTVEGTSNPNLYWYRQAAGRGLQLLFYSVGIGQISSEVPQNLSASRPQDRQFILSSKKLLLSDSGFYLCAWSGGSFGQYFGPGTRLTVT.